This T cell receptor beta chain came from a study of shared clonotypes between healthy human individuals. Assay used: immunoSEQ multiplex PCR; TCRdb lists only in-frame clones, some missing. The table lists approximately 2.5 million clones, more than 80% of them singletons. The ends were cut back, 6 bases at V and 1 base at J, with 12 bases in the middle. Germline V lookup: CDR1 MDHEN, CDR2 SYDVKM. CDR3 size: 14 residues. This receptor was identified in a man between 18 and 29 years old in good health. Sequencing was carried out using naive CD4+ T cells sorted from blood. Subset specified: CD45RA+ positively selected. The V call is TRBV28, the J call TRBJ1-1; D unresolved. The CDR3 sequence is CASSRDKGNTEAFF. CDR3 bases: TGTGCCAGCAGCCGAGACAAGGGGAACACTGAAGCTTTCTTT.